This T cell receptor (beta chain) was captured in a study of human T cells and chemical hapten exposure. This clonotype turned up a few times. As yet, its antigen is unknown. Study-wide findings and caveats: Expanded TCRs produced significantly more large CDR3 similarity clusters than controls did.

Germline V CDR1 and CDR2: MNHEY, SVGAGI. This CDR3 is built from 13 residues. Trimming removed 2 bases from V and 3 bases from J, with 5 bases in between. As to time point: patch test 1, 2 weeks after DPC sensitization. Indicated treatment: therapeutic diphenylcyclopropenone sensitization with weekly scalp DPC. The study used a library that attached unique molecular identifiers to individual cDNA molecules. TCRdb itself ran the RACE reads through MiXCR, one entry per CDR3 protein. This table holds around 340,000 distinct CDR3 sequences, 6% to 8.5% found once. The sample here was whole blood, taken in connection with sensitization to the hapten diphenylcyclopropenone (DPC). The sequence derives from a woman between 18 and 29 years old with alopecia areata. Some clones in this sample may be carry-over from other donors' samples. The chain recombines TRBV6-5 with TRBJ2-4; D is ambiguous. CDR3 in amino acids: CASSYPNKNIQYF. The CDR3 nucleotides are TGTGCCAGCAGTTACCCCAACAAAAACATTCAGTACTTC.